The clone carrying this TCR beta chain appeared many times. V lost 8 bases and J lost 0, with 14 bases in between. This CDR3 is built from 15 residues. The germline V gene encodes CDR1 SNHLY and CDR2 FYNNEI. The entry originates in a study of Graves' ophthalmopathy and Graves' hyperthyroidism. As the template, RNA transcripts were used to amplify TCR beta CDR3 regions. RT-PCR with HTBI primers came first, then second-round multiplex PCR. TCRdb analysed the multiplex PCR reads with MiXCR anew, one entry per CDR3 protein. The sample yields just over 600,000 distinct CDR3 sequences, approximately 21% seen once. The diagnosis combined clinical symptoms, thyroxine, TRAb, thyroid ultrasound and orbital computed tomography scans.

Sequencing was performed on peripheral blood. This chain connects TRBV2 to TRBJ1-5, with D perhaps matching TRBD1 (6 bases). The sequence derives from a woman younger than 30 with stable Graves' hyperthyroidism. Some clones in this sample may be carry-over from other donors' samples. CDR3 loop: CASVMGGHSNQPQHF. The DNA for the CDR3 is TGTGCCAGCGTAATGGGGGGGCATAGCAATCAGCCCCAGCATTTT.